This record looks at one TCR beta chain sequence and its context. No antigen is known for it. CD45RO-negative, CCR7-selected cells formed the naive CD8 fraction, which excluded terminally differentiated effector memory CD45RA+ cells. This entry is derived from a study of shared clonotypes between healthy human individuals. Germline CDR1 reads SGDLS; CDR2 reads YYNGEE. The CDR3 is 14 amino acids. The V and J ends lost 3 bases and 4 bases, in that order; junction bases with no gene match: 3. Study-wide results and caveats: Blood was the sole source, and tissue repertoires probably differ.

Measured with immunoSEQ multiplex PCR; TCRdb has only the in-frame clones, and not every one. The table records about 1,800,000 clones, approximately 94% of them present only once. The receptor was derived from a man between 18 and 29 years old in good health. Material: naive CD8+ T cells sorted from blood. The chain links TRBV9 to TRBJ1-5; 8 bases match TRBD1. DNA of the CDR3: TGTGCCAGCAGCGGCGGACAGGGTAATCAGCCCCAGCATTTT. It translates to CASSGGQGNQPQHF.